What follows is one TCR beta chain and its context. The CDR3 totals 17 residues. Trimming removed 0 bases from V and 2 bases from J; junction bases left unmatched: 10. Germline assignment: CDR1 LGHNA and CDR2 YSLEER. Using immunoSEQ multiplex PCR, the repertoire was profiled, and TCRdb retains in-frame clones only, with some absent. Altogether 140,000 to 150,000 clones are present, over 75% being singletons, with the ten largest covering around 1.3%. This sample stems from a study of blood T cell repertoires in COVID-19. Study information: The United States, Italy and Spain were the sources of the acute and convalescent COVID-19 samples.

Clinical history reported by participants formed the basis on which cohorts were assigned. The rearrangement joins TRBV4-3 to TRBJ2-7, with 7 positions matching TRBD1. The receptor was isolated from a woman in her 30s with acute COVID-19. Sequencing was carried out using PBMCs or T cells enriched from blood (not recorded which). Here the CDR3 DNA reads TGCGCCAGCAGCCAAGATCCAACAGGGGAAGCAGCCTACGAGCAGTACTTC. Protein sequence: CASSQDPTGEAAYEQYF.